This entry lists 13 T cell receptor beta chains sequenced from one sample in a study of shared clonotypes between healthy human individuals (dated by TCRdb to 2018 to 2021). For the CD8 naive samples, CD45RO-negative cells were positively selected for CCR7, yielding a CD45RA+CCR7+ population from which TemRA cells were excluded. The method behind the library was the immunoSEQ multiplex PCR assay. The source is immuneACCESS, and TCRdb retained only in-frame sequences with V and J called. Part of the clones is not carried over; for the studies checked, unresolved V genes explain less than half of this, and the remainder is unexplained. Counted in this sample were around 1.9 million clones; around 93% of them appeared once. The top ten hold around 1.7% of the sample. The sequencing sample was made of naive CD8+ T cells from PBMCs. In light of the paper, this sample's cell subset or site label describes: CD45RA+CCR7+. The source of these receptors is a man younger than 35 in good health. Some clones in this sample may be carry-over from other donors' samples.

The chain carries TRBV29-1 and TRBJ2-1; 11 nucleotides align to TRBD2. After removal of 4 bases from V and 6 bases from J, the junction contained 5 bases not matched to a gene. The CDR3 loop spans 14 amino acids. Per germline, CDR1 SQVTM and CDR2 ANQGSEA. The CDR3 reads CSVAGLAGSNEQFF. CDR3 coding DNA: TGCAGCGTTGCCGGACTAGCGGGCAGCAATGAGCAGTTCTTC.

The chain links TRBV5-1 to TRBJ2-7, with D perhaps TRBD2 (6 bases). This CDR3 comprises 13 residues. Per the germline V gene, CDR1 is SGHRS and CDR2 is YFSETQ. Trimming cost V 5 bases and J 5 bases, with 14 bases left between them. CDR3 sequence: CASRPAGLNEQYF. The CDR3 DNA reads as TGCGCCAGCAGACCAGCGGGTTTAAACGAGCAGTACTTC.

The CDR3 spells CASSLDSLPSGSSYNEQFF. Here the CDR3 DNA reads TGTGCCAGCAGCTTAGATAGCTTACCTAGCGGGAGCTCCTACAATGAGCAGTTCTTC. The gene calls are TRBV11-2 and TRBJ2-1; 10 nucleotides match TRBD2. This CDR3 is 19 amino acids long. With V trimmed by 0 bases and J by 0 bases, 8 bases remained unmatched. Germline V gene lookup returns CDR1 SGHAT and CDR2 FQNNGV.

The chain is built from TRBV28 and TRBJ2-7; D gene uncertain. CDR1 is MDHEN and CDR2 is SYDVKM in the germline V gene. The CDR3 is 12 residues long. V was clipped by 8 bases and J by 3 bases, with 11 bases between them. The CDR3 nucleotides read TGTGCCAGCGGCGGACCTTACTACGAGCAGTACTTC. Amino acid sequence: CASGGPYYEQYF.

The chain couples TRBV28 to TRBJ1-1, with D uncertain. CDR3 size: 17 residues. V lost 3 bases and J lost 1, with 18 bases in between. The germline gives CDR1 MDHEN, CDR2 SYDVKM. CDR3 sequence: CASSFIASAGWNTEAFF. Written as DNA, the CDR3 is TGTGCCAGCAGTTTTATTGCGTCGGCGGGATGGAACACTGAAGCTTTCTTT.

The chain links TRBV10-3 to TRBJ1-1; 9 bases agree with TRBD1. The CDR3 is 13 residues long. Trimming at V came to 10 bases and at J to 0 bases, leaving 3 bases not matched to a gene. Looked up from germline, CDR1 is ENHRY and CDR2 is SYGVKD. CDR3 sequence: CAKRDRVNTEAFF. In DNA form, the CDR3 reads TGTGCCAAACGGGACAGGGTGAACACTGAAGCTTTCTTT.

J is TRBJ1-1 and V is TRBV27, with D perhaps TRBD1 (6 bases). CDR3 length: 14 residues. The germline V and J ends were trimmed by 4 bases and 6 bases, with 15 bases remaining between them. Germline V gene sequence: CDR1 MNHEY, CDR2 SMNVEV (reference sequence). The CDR3 protein is CASSSLQGWAEAFF. The CDR3 DNA follows: TGTGCCAGCAGTTCACTTCAGGGGTGGGCTGAAGCTTTCTTT.

The rearrangement uses TRBV7-9 and TRBJ1-2; D is unresolved. Trimming took off 2 bases at V and 0 bases at J, with 7 bases between the two ends. Per germline, CDR1 SEHNR and CDR2 FQNEAQ (reference sequence). This CDR3 has 14 amino acids. The CDR3 region is CASSLRVANYGYTF. CDR3 coding DNA: TGTGCCAGCAGCTTAAGGGTAGCTAACTATGGCTACACCTTC.

The V call is TRBV4-2, the J call TRBJ2-2; unclear D gene. In germline, CDR1 is LGHNA, CDR2 YNFKEQ. The CDR3 sequence is 16 residues long. The V end lost 2 bases, the J end lost 8 bases, and 18 bases lay between the germline ends. The CDR3 nucleotides read TGTGCCAGCAGCCAAATTATCGCAGAACTACCGGGGGAGCTGTTTTTT. This translates into CASSQIIAELPGELFF.

This chain links TRBV6-6 with TRBJ1-1; D uncertain. The CDR3 consists of 14 residues. Germline CDR1 MNHNY, CDR2 SVGAGI (reference sequence). V was pared by 4 bases and J by 7 bases, with 16 bases between. DNA of the CDR3: TGTGCCAGCAGTTCGCGCCTCGGGGAGGGTGAAGCTTTCTTT. It yields the protein CASSSRLGEGEAFF.

The chain recombines TRBV29-1 with TRBJ2-6; D is unclear. Trimming pared 4 bases from V and 0 bases from J, leaving 16 bases between. The CDR3 runs 17 residues. CDR1 and CDR2 (germline): SQVTM, ANQGSEA. This CDR3 is CSVVGFSVLSGANVLTF. CDR3 bases: TGCAGCGTTGTCGGGTTCTCAGTTCTCTCTGGGGCCAACGTCCTGACTTTC.

J is TRBJ2-7 and V is TRBV6-5, with TRBD2 as a possible D gene (5 bases). Germline V gene sequence: CDR1 MNHEY, CDR2 SVGAGI. Trimming pared 2 bases from V and 5 bases from J, leaving 13 bases between. The CDR3 has 14 amino acids. The CDR3 DNA sequence: TGTGCCAGCAGTTACGGATCCGTGGGAGACGAGCAGTACTTC. Its translation: CASSYGSVGDEQYF.

The chain has TRBV4-3 and TRBJ2-6; D unclear. This CDR3 has 17 amino acids. V lost 0 bases and J 4 bases, leaving 13 bases between the germline ends. Germline CDR1 reads LGHNA; CDR2 reads YSLEER. The CDR3 protein is CASSQDRWLIGANVLTF. The CDR3, as DNA: TGCGCCAGCAGCCAAGATCGATGGCTTATAGGGGCCAACGTCCTGACTTTC.